The entry that follows covers one TCR beta chain sequence. Germline V CDR1 and CDR2: SGHDT, YYEEEE. The CDR3 consists of 17 residues. V gave up 0 bases and J gave up 9 bases; unmatched junction bases: 14. The data belong to a study of blood T cell repertoires in COVID-19. The overall study: Sites in the United States, Italy and Spain provided acute and convalescent COVID-19 samples. In each case, the material was cDNA or gDNA derived from T cells, B-cell-depleted T cells, or PBMCs.

Authors' data handling: Amplification with reference gene primers provided the estimates of nucleated cell counts. Sequencing used immunoSEQ multiplex PCR; TCRdb keeps in-frame clones, though not all of them. The V and J calls and the clone size are those of that table, but D and trimming were determined from the DNA. The sample shows about 260,000 clones, approximately 84% of them seen only once. The V gene is TRBV5-6, the J gene TRBJ2-1, with 8 bases lining up with TRBD1. The sample was peripheral blood. This clonotype originated in a woman older than 75 with acute or convalescent COVID-19. The CDR3 nucleotides are TGTGCCAGCAGCTTGGGGAGGGGACAGGCGCGGGTTGGTGAGCAGTTCTTC. As protein: CASSLGRGQARVGEQFF.